One and the same sample provided the 18 T cell receptor beta chains below, sequenced in a study of cytomegalovirus exposure and HLA in healthy donors. It was with 60 Vbeta and 13 Jbeta primers that the PCR ran. Some clones are missing from TCRdb's copy, which holds only in-frame ones; the method was immunoSEQ multiplex PCR. The sample yields some 130,000 clones, just over 70% seen once. Sequencing used PBMCs. Receptors originate from a woman aged 60 to 75 in good health and CMV-seropositive.

This clone was counted a few times. This chain's CDR3 is CSGSEGAETQYF. The CDR3 DNA reads TGCAGCGGTTCGGAGGGGGCAGAGACCCAGTACTTC. The chain is built from TRBV29-1 and TRBJ2-5, with a weak D call TRBD1 (7 bases). Germline loops: CDR1 SQVTM, CDR2 ANQGSEA. Trimming cost V 7 bases and J 4 bases, with 13 bases left between them. This CDR3 has 12 amino acids. Combining the CDR3 with reference TRBV29-1 and TRBJ2-5 gives the whole variable domain SAVISQKPSRDICQRGTSLTIQCQVDSQVTMMFWYRQQPGQSLTLIATANQGSEATYESGFVIDKFPISRPNLTFSTLTVSNMSPEDSSIYLCSGSEGAETQYFGPGTRLLVL.

The J gene is TRBJ1-1, the V gene TRBV19; D is possibly TRBD1 (5 bases). Germline V gene lookup returns CDR1 LNHDA and CDR2 SQIVND (reference sequence). Trimming shortened V by 3 bases and J by 4 bases, and 9 bases separated the two germline ends. The CDR3 has 13 residues. CDR3 sequence: CASSILGGTEAFF. The CDR3 DNA is TGTGCCAGTAGTATCTTGGGGGGCACTGAAGCTTTCTTT.

This clone showed up just a few times. The chain links TRBV15 to TRBJ2-7, with 7 bases aligning to TRBD1. CDR1 and CDR2 from the germline V gene are LNHNV and YYDKDF (reference sequence). This CDR3 has 14 residues. J was trimmed by 3 bases and V by 4 bases; bases with no gene match: 6. The DNA of the CDR3 is TGTGCCACCAGCAAAGAACAGGGGTACTACGAGCAGTACTTC. This encodes CATSKEQGYYEQYF.

The chain couples TRBV7-9 to TRBJ1-1; D unclear. CDR1 is SEHNR and CDR2 is FQNEAQ in the germline V gene (reference sequence). The CDR3 spans 12 residues. The CDR3 DNA is TGTTCCGGGATGTTCATGAACACTGAAGCTTTCTTT. Amino acids: CSGMFMNTEAFF.

This clone was detected only a few times. The chain employs TRBV10-2 and TRBJ1-1; D might be TRBD1 (6 bases). CDR1 is WSHSY, CDR2 SAAADI, per germline. The CDR3 consists of 13 residues. The V and J ends lost 4 bases and 0 bases respectively, with 6 bases between them. The CDR3 coding sequence is TGCGCCAGCAGTGGGGACATGAACACTGAAGCTTTCTTT. Translated, it gives CASSGDMNTEAFF.

The V call is TRBV2, the J call TRBJ1-3; D perhaps matches TRBD1 (6 bases). Germline V lookup: CDR1 SNHLY, CDR2 FYNNEI. V shed 1 base and J shed 3 bases, with 13 bases lying between them. CDR3 length: 16 residues. The CDR3: CASSEGNRAYGNTIYF. The CDR3 DNA sequence: TGTGCCAGCAGTGAAGGGAACAGGGCCTATGGAAACACCATATATTTT.

The chain couples TRBV5-6 to TRBJ2-5; tentative D call: TRBD2 (5 bases). The length of the CDR3 is 13 residues. Germline V gives CDR1 SGHDT, CDR2 YYEEEE. V gave up 0 bases and J gave up 2 bases, with 5 bases separating them. CDR3 amino acids: CASSLGGQETQYF. As DNA, the CDR3 is TGTGCCAGCAGCTTGGGAGGGCAAGAGACCCAGTACTTC.

This clone was picked up a small number of times. The V call is TRBV11-2, the J call TRBJ1-6, with D possibly TRBD1 on 5 matching bases. CDR1 SGHAT and CDR2 FQNNGV come from the germline V gene. Trimming removed 1 base from V and 8 bases from J, with 9 bases in between. The CDR3 is 14 amino acids. CDR3 in DNA: TGTGCCAGCAGCTTAGGGGGCTCGGATTCACCCCTCCACTTT. Residues: CASSLGGSDSPLHF. Full variable domain (outside the CDR3, taken from reference TRBV11-2 and TRBJ1-6): EAGVAQSPRYKIIEKRQSVAFWCNPISGHATLYWYQQILGQGPKLLIQFQNNGVVDDSQLPKDRFSAERLKGVDSTLKIQPAKLEDSAVYLCASSLGGSDSPLHFGNGTRLTVT.

This clone was counted once. The J gene is TRBJ1-5, the V gene TRBV7-9; D might be TRBD1 (5 bases). The germline V gene has CDR1 SEHNR and CDR2 FQNEAQ (reference sequence). V dropped 6 bases and J dropped 3 bases, with 15 bases sitting between them. CDR3 size: 15 residues. CDR3 sequence (DNA): TGTGCCAGCAGTCAGGAGGGGCATACCAATCAGCCCCAGCATTTT. This gives the protein CASSQEGHTNQPQHF.

The chain has TRBV6-1 and TRBJ1-2, with TRBD1 matching 10 bases. The CDR3 spans 13 residues. Trimming removed 6 bases from V and 4 bases from J; junction bases left unmatched: 2. Germline values: CDR1 MNHNS, CDR2 SASEGT. The CDR3 is CASRTGGIYGYTF. As DNA, the CDR3 is TGTGCCAGCAGGACAGGGGGCATCTATGGCTACACCTTC.

This chain uses TRBV29-1 with TRBJ1-2; D not certain. This CDR3 is 12 amino acids long. The ends were cut back, 7 bases at V and 2 bases at J, with 11 bases in the middle. CDR1 is SQVTM and CDR2 is ANQGSEA in the germline V gene. Here the CDR3 DNA reads TGCAGCGGGGGTGGCGGGAACTATGGCTACACCTTC. Its protein is CSGGGGNYGYTF.

CDR3 in DNA: TGTGCCAGCAGCCCTTCGGTCCAAAGTTCACCCCTCCACTTT. Its translation: CASSPSVQSSPLHF. This sequence joins TRBV6-5 and TRBJ1-6; no definite D call. Trimming pared 6 bases from V and 9 bases from J, leaving 15 bases between. The germline gives CDR1 MNHEY, CDR2 SVGAGI. The CDR3 runs 14 residues.

V gene TRBV9 combines with J gene TRBJ1-5, with 9 bases that match TRBD1. The V segment lost 0 bases and the J segment 11 bases; nucleotides outside the gene matches: 3. This CDR3 contains 13 residues. CDR1 is SGDLS and CDR2 is YYNGEE in the germline V gene. In DNA, the CDR3 is TGTGCCAGCAGCGTAGAAGGGGACAGGGCCCAGCATTTT. Its protein product is CASSVEGDRAQHF. Variable domain in full (rest from reference TRBV9 and TRBJ1-5): DSGVTQTPKHLITATGQRVTLRCSPRSGDLSVYWYQQSLDQGLQFLIQYYNGEERAKGNILERFSAQQFPDLHSELNLSSLELGDSALYFCASSVEGDRAQHFGDGTRLSIL.

The chain employs TRBV5-1 and TRBJ2-1; no firm D call. The CDR3 consists of 12 residues. The V gene lost 4 bases and the J gene lost 6 bases, with 8 bases spanning the gap. The germline CDR1 and CDR2 sequences are SGHRS and YFSETQ. The CDR3 region has the DNA TGCGCCAGCAGCCCGCCGAGCAATGAGCAGTTCTTC. Translating gives CASSPPSNEQFF.

V and J are TRBV7-7 and TRBJ2-3; 15 positions match TRBD2. CDR3 length: 17 residues. The trim removed 1 base at V and 6 bases at J, leaving 5 bases unmatched. Germline V gene sequence: CDR1 SSHAT, CDR2 FNYEAQ (reference sequence). This CDR3 reads CASSLGTSGGAPDTQYF. As DNA, the CDR3 is TGTGCCAGCAGCTTAGGGACTAGCGGGGGGGCCCCCGATACGCAGTATTTT.

This clone appeared once. J is TRBJ1-1 and V is TRBV2; D is ambiguous. The germline CDR1 and CDR2 sequences are SNHLY and FYNNEI. The V gene lost 0 bases and the J gene lost 0 bases, with 8 bases spanning the gap. This CDR3 comprises 15 residues. CDR3 sequence reads: CASSEAERMNTEAFF. As DNA, the CDR3 is TGTGCCAGCAGTGAAGCCGAGAGAATGAACACTGAAGCTTTCTTT.

The chain couples TRBV27 to TRBJ1-5, with D perhaps matching TRBD1 (6 bases). The CDR3 loop spans 17 amino acids. Germline CDR1 MNHEY, CDR2 SMNVEV (reference sequence). V lost 0 bases and J lost 3, with 15 bases in between. The CDR3 bases are TGTGCCAGCAGTTTATCATCGGCAGGGGTGATCAATCAGCCCCAGCATTTT. Protein: CASSLSSAGVINQPQHF.

CDR3 region: CASTPRDRPSTDTQYF. In DNA, the CDR3 is TGTGCCAGCACCCCCAGGGACAGGCCTAGCACAGATACGCAGTATTTT. This chain links TRBV2 with TRBJ2-3; TRBD1 agrees at 8 bases. Unmatched junction bases numbered 9, after V lost 7 bases and J lost 0 bases. The CDR3 loop spans 16 amino acids. Per the germline V gene, CDR1 is SNHLY and CDR2 is FYNNEI.